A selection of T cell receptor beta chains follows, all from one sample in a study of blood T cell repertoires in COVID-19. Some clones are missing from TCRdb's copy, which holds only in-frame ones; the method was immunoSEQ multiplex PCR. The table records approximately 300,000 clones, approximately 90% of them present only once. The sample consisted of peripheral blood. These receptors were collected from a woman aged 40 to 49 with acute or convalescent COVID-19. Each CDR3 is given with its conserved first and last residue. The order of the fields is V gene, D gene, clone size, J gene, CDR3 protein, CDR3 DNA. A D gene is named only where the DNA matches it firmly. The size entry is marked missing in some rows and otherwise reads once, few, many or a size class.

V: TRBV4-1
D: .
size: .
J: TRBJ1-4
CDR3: CASSQLGYVEKLFF
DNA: TGCGCCAGCAGCCAACTGGGCTACGTGGAAAAACTGTTTTTT

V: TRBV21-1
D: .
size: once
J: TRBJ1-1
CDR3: CASSNDRGGTEAFF
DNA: TGTGCCAGCAGCAACGACAGGGGTGGGACTGAAGCTTTCTTT

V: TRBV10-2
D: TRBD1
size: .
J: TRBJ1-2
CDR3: CASSGGTGNYGYTF
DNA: TGCGCCAGCAGTGGCGGGACAGGGAACTATGGCTACACCTTC

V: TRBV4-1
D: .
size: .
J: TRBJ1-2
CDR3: CASSQTANYGYTF
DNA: TGCGCCAGCAGCCAGACAGCTAACTATGGCTACACCTTC

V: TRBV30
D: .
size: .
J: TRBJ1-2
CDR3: CAVGGGYTF
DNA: TGTGCCGTCGGAGGTGGCTACACCTTC

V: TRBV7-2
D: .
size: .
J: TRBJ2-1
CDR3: CASSLVGGRSYNEQFF
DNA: TGTGCCAGCAGCTTAGTTGGGGGCCGGTCCTACAATGAGCAGTTCTTC

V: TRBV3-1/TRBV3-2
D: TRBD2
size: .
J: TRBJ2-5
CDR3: CASSLGLAGGPGTQYF
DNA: TGTGCCAGCAGCCTCGGACTAGCGGGGGGGCCGGGGACCCAGTACTTC

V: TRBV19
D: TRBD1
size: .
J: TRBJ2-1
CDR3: CASSLDRGLYNEQFF
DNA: TGTGCCAGTAGTCTGGACAGGGGGCTTTACAATGAGCAGTTCTTC

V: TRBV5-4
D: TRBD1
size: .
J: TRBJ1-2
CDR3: CASSSRDREKYTF
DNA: TGTGCCAGCAGCTCCAGGGACAGGGAAAAGTACACCTTC

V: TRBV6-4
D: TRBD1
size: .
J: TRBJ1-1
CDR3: CASRGDRDYNTEAFF
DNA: TGTGCCAGCAGAGGGGACAGGGATTATAACACTGAAGCTTTCTTT

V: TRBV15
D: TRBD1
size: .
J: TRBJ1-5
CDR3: CATSTSRTGDYQPQHF
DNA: TGTGCCACCAGCACATCTCGTACAGGGGACTATCAGCCCCAGCATTTT

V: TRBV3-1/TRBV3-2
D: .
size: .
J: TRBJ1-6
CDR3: CASSQEQTGLYNSPLHF
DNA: TGTGCCAGCAGCCAAGAGCAAACAGGCCTTTATAATTCACCCCTCCACTTT

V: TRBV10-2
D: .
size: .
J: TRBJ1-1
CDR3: CASTVRAYIGEDTEAFF
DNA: TGCGCCAGCACCGTGCGGGCTTACATAGGGGAGGACACTGAAGCTTTCTTT

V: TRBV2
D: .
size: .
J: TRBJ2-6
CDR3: CASITVPPWSGANVLTF
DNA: TGTGCCAGCATTACAGTCCCACCTTGGTCTGGGGCCAACGTCCTGACTTTC

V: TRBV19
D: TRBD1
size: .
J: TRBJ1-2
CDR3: CAASTPGQLNYGYTF
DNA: TGTGCCGCCAGTACCCCGGGACAGCTCAACTATGGCTACACCTTC

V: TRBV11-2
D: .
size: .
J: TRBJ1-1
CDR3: CASSLEGRNTEAFF
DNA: TGTGCCAGCAGCTTAGAGGGCAGGAACACTGAAGCTTTCTTT

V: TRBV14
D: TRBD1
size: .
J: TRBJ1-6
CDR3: CASSQDQGLDRGNNNSPLHF
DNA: TGTGCCAGCAGCCAAGATCAAGGTCTTGACAGGGGCAATAATAATTCACCCCTCCACTTT

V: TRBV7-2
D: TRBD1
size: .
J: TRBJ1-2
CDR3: CASSYTGDYGYTF
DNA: TGTGCCAGCAGCTATACAGGGGACTATGGCTACACCTTC

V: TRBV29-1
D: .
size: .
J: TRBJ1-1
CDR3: CSVEVWAGSYEPAFF
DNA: TGCAGCGTTGAAGTCTGGGCAGGATCTTATGAGCCAGCTTTCTTT

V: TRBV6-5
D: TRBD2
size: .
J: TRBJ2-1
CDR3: CASSYTSGGAYNEQFF
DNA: TGTGCCAGCAGTTACACTAGCGGGGGGGCCTACAATGAGCAGTTCTTC

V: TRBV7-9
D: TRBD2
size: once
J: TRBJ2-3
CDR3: CASEFGGADTQYF
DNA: TGTGCCAGCGAGTTCGGGGGGGCAGATACGCAGTATTTT

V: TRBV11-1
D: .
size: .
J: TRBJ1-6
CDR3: CASSFGESNSPLHF
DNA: TGTGCCAGCAGCTTTGGTGAGAGTAATTCACCCCTCCACTTT

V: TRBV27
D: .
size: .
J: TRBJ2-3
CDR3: CASSPDFRRRGLDTQYF
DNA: TGTGCCAGCAGTCCCGACTTTAGAAGGCGGGGCCTAGATACGCAGTATTTT

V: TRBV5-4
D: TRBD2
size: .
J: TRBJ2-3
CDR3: CASSPRPSGGAGKGDTQYF
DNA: TGTGCCAGCAGCCCAAGACCTAGCGGGGGGGCCGGAAAAGGGGATACGCAGTATTTT

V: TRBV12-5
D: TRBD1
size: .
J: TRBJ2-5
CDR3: CASGRGQGINLGETQYF
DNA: TGTGCTAGTGGTCGAGGACAGGGTATCAATCTGGGGGAGACCCAGTACTTC

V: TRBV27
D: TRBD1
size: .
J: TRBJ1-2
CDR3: CASSPTGANYGYTF
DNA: TGTGCCAGCAGTCCAACAGGGGCTAACTATGGCTACACCTTC

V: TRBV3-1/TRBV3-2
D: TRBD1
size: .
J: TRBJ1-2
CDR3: CASSQVRGRANYGYTF
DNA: TGTGCCAGCAGCCAAGTCAGGGGGCGAGCTAACTATGGCTACACCTTC

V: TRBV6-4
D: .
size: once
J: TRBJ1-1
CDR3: CASSDDSEDTEAFF
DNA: TGTGCCAGCAGTGACGACTCAGAGGACACTGAAGCTTTCTTT

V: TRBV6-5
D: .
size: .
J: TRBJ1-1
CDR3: CASSTSGDKAFF
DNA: TGTGCCAGCAGTACCTCAGGGGATAAAGCTTTCTTT

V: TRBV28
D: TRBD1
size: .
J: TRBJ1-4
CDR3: CASSQGQGVSEKLFF
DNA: TGTGCCAGCAGTCAAGGACAGGGAGTAAGTGAAAAACTGTTTTTT

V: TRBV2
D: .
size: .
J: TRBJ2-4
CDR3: CASSRRRQNIQYF
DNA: TGTGCCAGCAGCCGACGGCGGCAAAACATTCAGTACTTC

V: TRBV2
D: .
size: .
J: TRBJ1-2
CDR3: CASSSDSDGYTF
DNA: TGTGCCAGCAGTTCGGACAGTGATGGCTACACCTTC

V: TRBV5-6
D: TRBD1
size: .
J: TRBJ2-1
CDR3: CASSSDRLGQFF
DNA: TGTGCCAGCAGCTCGGACAGGCTGGGGCAGTTCTTC

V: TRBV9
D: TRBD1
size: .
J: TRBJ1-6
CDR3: CASSSRPGGGVGSPLHF
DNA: TGTGCCAGCAGCTCCCGACCAGGGGGTGGGGTAGGATCACCCCTCCACTTT

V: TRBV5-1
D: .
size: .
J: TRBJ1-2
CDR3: CASSPIRAGARSYGYTF
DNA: TGCGCCAGCAGCCCCATCAGGGCGGGGGCGCGTAGCTATGGCTACACCTTC

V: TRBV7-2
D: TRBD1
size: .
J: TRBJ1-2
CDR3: CASNTLTWGQAMTGYTF
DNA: TGTGCCAGCAACACCTTAACCTGGGGACAGGCCATGACTGGCTACACCTTC

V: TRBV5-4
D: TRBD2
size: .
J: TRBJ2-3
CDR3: CASRSSGGRTDTQYF
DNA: TGTGCCAGCAGATCTAGCGGGGGAAGGACAGATACGCAGTATTTT

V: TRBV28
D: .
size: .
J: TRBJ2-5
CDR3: CASSPEATHQETQYF
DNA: TGTGCCAGCAGCCCCGAGGCCACTCACCAAGAGACCCAGTACTTC

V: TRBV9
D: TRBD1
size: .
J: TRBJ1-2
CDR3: CASSVEGGRSGYTF
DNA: TGTGCCAGCAGCGTAGAAGGGGGCCGGAGTGGCTACACCTTC

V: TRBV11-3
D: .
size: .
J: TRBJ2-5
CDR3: CASSHHSQGIQETQYF
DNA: TGTGCCAGCAGCCACCACTCCCAGGGAATCCAAGAGACCCAGTACTTC

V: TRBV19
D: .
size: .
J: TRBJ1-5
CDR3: CASSIDRPYSNQPQHF
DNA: TGTGCCAGTAGTATAGACAGGCCCTATAGCAATCAGCCCCAGCATTTT

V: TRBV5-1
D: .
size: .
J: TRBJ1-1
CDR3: CASRPIPDSRRGTEAFF
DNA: TGCGCCAGCAGACCGATCCCGGACTCCCGGCGGGGCACTGAAGCTTTCTTT

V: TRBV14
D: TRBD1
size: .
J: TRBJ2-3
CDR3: CASSQDWTGGLDTQYF
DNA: TGTGCCAGCAGCCAAGATTGGACAGGGGGCTTGGATACGCAGTATTTT

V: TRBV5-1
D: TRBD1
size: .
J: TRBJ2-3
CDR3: CASNKRTGASTDTQYF
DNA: TGCGCCAGCAACAAGAGGACAGGGGCTAGCACAGATACGCAGTATTTT